This T cell receptor (beta chain) stems from a study of cytomegalovirus exposure and HLA in healthy donors. Notes on the study in general: Data from an earlier analysis indicated that most TCR beta V segments were productive either about 90% or about 30% of the time. It was shown in a later analysis that HLA-associated TCR beta chains were more clonally expanded than other, equally common chains.

Germline CDR1 is MDHEN and CDR2 is SYDVKM. This CDR3 comprises 14 residues. Of note for this clone: Its antigen remains unknown. The junction does not match germline at one end; this may be a read error.

PCR primers comprised 60 Vbeta and 13 Jbeta primers. Clones were sequenced by immunoSEQ multiplex PCR, and TCRdb holds only the in-frame ones, with some missing. The sample holds 100,000 to 150,000 clones, roughly 69% seen once. This chain joins TRBV28 and TRBJ1-5, with 7 positions matching TRBD1. Sequencing was performed on PBMCs. This TCR was recovered from a human donor in good health. The CDR3 here is CASSLWGQFQPQHF. The DNA for the CDR3 is TGTGCCAGCAGTCTATGGGGACAGTTCCAGCCCCAGCATTTT.